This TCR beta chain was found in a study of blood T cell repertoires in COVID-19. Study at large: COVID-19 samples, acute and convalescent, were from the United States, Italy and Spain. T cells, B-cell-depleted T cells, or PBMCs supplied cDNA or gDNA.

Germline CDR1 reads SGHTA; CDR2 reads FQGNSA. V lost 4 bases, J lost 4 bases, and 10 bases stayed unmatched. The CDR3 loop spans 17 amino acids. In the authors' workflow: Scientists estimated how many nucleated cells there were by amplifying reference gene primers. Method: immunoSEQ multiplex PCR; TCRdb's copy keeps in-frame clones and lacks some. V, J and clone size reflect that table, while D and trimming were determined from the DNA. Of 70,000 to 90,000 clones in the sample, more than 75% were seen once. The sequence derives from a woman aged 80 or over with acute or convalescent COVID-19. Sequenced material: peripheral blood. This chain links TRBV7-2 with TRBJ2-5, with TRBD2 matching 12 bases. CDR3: CASSSTRTSGTGETQYF. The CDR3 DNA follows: TGTGCCAGCAGCTCCACGCGGACTAGCGGGACCGGAGAGACCCAGTACTTC.